This TCR beta chain was found in a study of response to subunit inactivated influenza vaccine. This clonotype was detected ten times or more. Its antigen remains unidentified. In TCRdb, the RT-PCR reads were re-called with MiXCR into one record per CDR3 protein. The sample carries roughly 170,000 distinct CDR3 sequences, about 9.3% recorded once. Study results and caveats: The authors proposed limited new T cell recruitment per seasonal influenza vaccination.

The specimen comprised non-naive T cells sorted from PBMCs, sampled on the day of vaccination. The receptor comes from a man aged 50-59 years who received an inactivated influenza vaccine.

CDR3 coding DNA: TGCAGTGCTAGCGGACAGGGGGCCTCATGGGCTGAAGCTTTCTTT. This encodes CSASGQGASWAEAFF. V and J are TRBV20-1 and TRBJ1-1, with 11 bases lining up with TRBD1. The CDR3 is 15 amino acids. J was trimmed by 6 bases and V by 3 bases; bases with no gene match: 9. Germline values: CDR1 DFQATT, CDR2 SNEGSKA (reference sequence).